The 27 T cell receptor beta chains in this list originate from one sample, sequenced in a study of blood T cell repertoires in COVID-19. Clones were read by immunoSEQ multiplex PCR, and TCRdb kept only the in-frame ones, dropping some. This sample has 200,000 to 300,000 clones, with over 70% found just once. The specimen was peripheral blood. The source is a man aged 40-49 years with acute or convalescent COVID-19.

The chain uses TRBV18 and TRBJ1-1; D is ambiguous. V lost 7 bases to trimming and J lost 3 bases, with 18 bases between them. Germline loops: CDR1 KGHSH, CDR2 LQKENI. This CDR3 region has 15 residues. This chain's CDR3 is CASFLNHPRDTEAFF. CDR3 DNA sequence: TGTGCCAGCTTTTTAAACCACCCCCGGGACACTGAAGCTTTCTTT. The full variable domain, with the rest looked up from reference TRBV18 and TRBJ1-1, is NAGVMQNPRHLVRRRGQEARLRCSPMKGHSHVYWYRQLPEEGLKFMVYLQKENIIDESGMPKERFSAEFPKEGPSILRIQQVVRGDSAAYFCASFLNHPRDTEAFFGQGTRLTVV.

The chain recombines TRBV4-1 with TRBJ2-7; 8 nucleotides align to TRBD2. The trim removed 0 bases at V and 4 bases at J, leaving 8 bases unmatched. Germline CDR1 MGHRA, CDR2 YSYEKL. The CDR3 loop spans 16 amino acids. The DNA of the CDR3 is TGCGCCAGCAGCCAAGATCGTACTAGCGGACGATACGAGCAGTACTTC. Amino acids: CASSQDRTSGRYEQYF.

V gene TRBV19 combines with J gene TRBJ2-3; 12 bases are shared with TRBD2. CDR1 and CDR2 from the germline V gene are LNHDA and SQIVND (reference sequence). V trimming: 2 bases; J trimming: 2 bases; junction bases outside the gene matches: 14. The CDR3 is 20 amino acids. CDR3 DNA: TGTGCCAGTAGTATACGGGCTGCTAGCGGGAGGGCTCCCGCCACAGATACGCAGTATTTT. Protein sequence: CASSIRAASGRAPATDTQYF. Drawing the rest from reference TRBV19 and TRBJ2-3, the complete variable domain is DGGITQSPKYLFRKEGQNVTLSCEQNLNHDAMYWYRQDPGQGLRLIYYSQIVNDFQKGDIAEGYSVSREKKESFPLTVTSAQKNPTAFYLCASSIRAASGRAPATDTQYFGPGTRLTVL.

The chain recombines TRBV7-6 with TRBJ2-1; TRBD2 matches 11 bases. Germline CDR1 and CDR2: SGHVS and FNYEAQ. The CDR3 covers 17 residues. Losses at the gene ends were 1 base for V and 10 bases for J; bases not matched to a gene: 12. The CDR3 region has the DNA TGTGCCAGCAGCTTAGGGCTGCTAGCGGGAGGATTGAGAGAGCAGTTCTTC. Protein: CASSLGLLAGGLREQFF.

This chain links TRBV12-3 or TRBV12-4 with TRBJ1-6, with D possibly matching TRBD1 (5 bases). There are 12 residues in the CDR3. V was clipped by 5 bases and J by 14 bases, with 13 bases between them. The CDR3 sequence: CASSLDSQTLHF. CDR3 bases: TGTGCCAGCAGTCTAGACAGCCAGACCCTCCACTTT.

This clone has more than one count but fewer than ten. This chain joins TRBV7-2 and TRBJ1-2; 7 positions agree with TRBD1. V lost 3 bases, J lost 5 bases, and 9 bases stayed unmatched. Germline V gene sequence: CDR1 SGHTA, CDR2 FQGNSA. The CDR3 contains 15 residues. The CDR3 protein is CASSLTPGQKYGYTF. The CDR3 coding sequence is TGTGCCAGCAGCTTGACCCCGGGACAGAAATATGGCTACACCTTC.

This chain uses TRBV7-8 with TRBJ2-7, with TRBD1 matching 7 bases. Germline lookup yields CDR1 SGHVS and CDR2 FQNEAQ. The CDR3 loop spans 14 amino acids. The ends lost 2 bases at V and 2 bases at J; junction bases unmatched: 3. The CDR3 is CASSLTGTAYEQYF. The CDR3 coding sequence is TGTGCCAGCAGCTTAACCGGGACAGCCTACGAGCAGTACTTC.

This sequence joins TRBV5-6 and TRBJ2-3, with a tentative D call TRBD2 (6 bases). CDR1 SGHDT and CDR2 YYEEEE come from the germline V gene. The CDR3 runs to 14 residues. The V and J ends lost 4 bases and 3 bases respectively, with 12 bases between them. CDR3 sequence reads: CASSLVGRTDTQYF. CDR3 nucleotide sequence: TGTGCCAGCAGCCTAGTGGGGAGGACAGATACGCAGTATTTT.

The chain joins TRBV5-6 to TRBJ1-1, with 8 bases matching TRBD1. The CDR3 has 16 amino acids. Germline V gene data show CDR1 as SGHDT and CDR2 as YYEEEE. Unmatched junction bases numbered 8, after V lost 1 base and J lost 3 bases. The CDR3 sequence is CASSLLTGDWYTEAFF. CDR3 bases: TGTGCCAGCAGCTTGTTGACAGGGGATTGGTACACTGAAGCTTTCTTT.

The chain combines TRBV7-3 with TRBJ1-6; possibly TRBD1 for D (5 bases). V lost 2 bases, J lost 8 bases, and 10 bases lay in between. The CDR3 has 14 amino acids. Germline lookup yields CDR1 SGHTA and CDR2 FQGTGA. The CDR3 sequence is CASSLAGSYSPLHF. CDR3 sequence (DNA): TGTGCCAGCAGCTTAGCAGGGTCTTATTCACCCCTCCACTTT.

The chain employs TRBV6-1 and TRBJ2-7; D gene ambiguous. The ends were cut back, 1 base at V and 0 bases at J, with 13 bases in the middle. The CDR3 is made up of 16 amino acids. CDR1 is MNHNS and CDR2 is SASEGT in the germline V gene. CDR3 amino acids: CASSEVSHTFSYEQYF. The CDR3 nucleotides read TGTGCCAGCAGTGAAGTAAGCCATACTTTCTCCTACGAGCAGTACTTC.

The rearrangement joins TRBV7-2 to TRBJ2-7; 7 nucleotides match TRBD2. The CDR3 consists of 17 residues. V dropped 2 bases and J dropped 0; count of bases not matched to a gene: 10. The germline V gene encodes CDR1 SGHTA and CDR2 FQGNSA. Here the CDR3 reads CASSLRREVMSSYEQYF. The CDR3 region has the DNA TGTGCCAGCAGCTTACGACGGGAGGTCATGAGCTCCTACGAGCAGTACTTC.

V is TRBV2 and J is TRBJ2-7, with D possibly matching TRBD1 (6 bases). Trimming stripped 7 bases from V and 2 bases from J, with 15 bases between. The CDR3 sequence is 14 residues long. In germline, CDR1 is SNHLY, CDR2 FYNNEI. The CDR3 is CASTQRGQAYEQYF. DNA for the CDR3: TGTGCCAGCACCCAGAGGGGACAAGCCTACGAGCAGTACTTC.

The V gene is TRBV19, the J gene TRBJ1-1; weak D call: TRBD1 (5 bases). There are 13 residues in the CDR3. Germline CDR1 reads LNHDA; CDR2 reads SQIVND (reference sequence). V was cut by 1 base and J by 5 bases, with 8 bases left in between. The CDR3: CASSIAQGTEAFF. In DNA form, the CDR3 reads TGTGCCAGTAGTATAGCCCAGGGAACTGAAGCTTTCTTT.

V gene TRBV27 combines with J gene TRBJ1-5; D unresolved. The CDR3 sequence is 14 residues long. Trimming cost V 4 bases and J 0 bases, with 7 bases left between them. CDR1 MNHEY and CDR2 SMNVEV come from the germline V gene (reference sequence). DNA of the CDR3: TGTGCCAGCAGTTCCATGAGTAGCAATCAGCCCCAGCATTTT. It translates to CASSSMSSNQPQHF.

The CDR3 is CANRRTGGSYNSPLHF. CDR3 DNA sequence: TGTGCCAACAGGCGGACAGGAGGGTCCTATAATTCACCCCTCCACTTT. The chain carries TRBV27 and TRBJ1-6; the match to TRBD1 covers 7 bases. The CDR3 has 16 amino acids. Trimming at V came to 10 bases and at J to 1 base, leaving 10 bases not matched to a gene. The germline CDR1 and CDR2 sequences are MNHEY and SMNVEV (reference sequence).

This chain links TRBV7-2 with TRBJ2-3, with D unresolved. Germline values: CDR1 SGHTA, CDR2 FQGNSA. The CDR3 consists of 15 residues. The V and J ends lost 5 bases and 4 bases respectively, with 16 bases between them. The CDR3 coding sequence is TGTGCCAGCAGCACTCAGGCAGGTGGCGCAGATACGCAGTATTTT. This translates into CASSTQAGGADTQYF.

The table lists this clone with a count of one. This chain uses TRBV2 with TRBJ1-1, with 8 bases aligning to TRBD1. The V gene's germline CDR1 is SNHLY and CDR2 FYNNEI. With V trimmed by 3 bases and J by 3 bases, 3 bases remained unmatched. The CDR3 contains 14 residues. In nucleotides, the CDR3 is TGTGCCAGCAGTGAGGCAGGGGGCTACACTGAAGCTTTCTTT. Amino acid sequence: CASSEAGGYTEAFF.

The chain recombines TRBV5-8 with TRBJ1-2; 11 bases are shared with TRBD1. This CDR3 has 17 residues. V trimming: 4 bases; J trimming: 9 bases; junction bases outside the gene matches: 17. In germline, CDR1 is SGHTS, CDR2 YDEGEE. The CDR3 DNA reads as TGTGCCAGCAGCGCCCTACCCTCGGGACAGGGGGTAATGAGCTACACCTTC. Its translation is CASSALPSGQGVMSYTF.

The gene calls are TRBV7-9 and TRBJ2-2, with 7 bases identical to TRBD2. Germline CDR1 and CDR2: SEHNR and FQNEAQ (reference sequence). V gave up 6 bases and J gave up 6 bases; unmatched junction bases: 4. CDR3 length: 13 amino acids. The CDR3 nucleotides read TGTGCCAGCAGACCGACTAGCCCCGGGGAGCTGTTTTTT. Amino acid sequence: CASRPTSPGELFF. The whole variable domain, remainder taken from reference TRBV7-9 and TRBJ2-2, is DTGVSQNPRHKITKRGQNVTFRCDPISEHNRLYWYRQTLGQGPEFLTYFQNEAQLEKSRLLSDRFSAERPKGSFSTLEIQRTEQGDSAMYLCASRPTSPGELFFGEGSRLTVL.

The gene calls are TRBV15 and TRBJ1-4; D not certain. Trimming cost V 3 bases and J 8 bases, with 16 bases left between them. Germline-derived CDR1 and CDR2 are LNHNV and YYDKDF (reference sequence). This CDR3 contains 15 residues. CDR3 nucleotide sequence: TGTGCCACCAGCAGGGGAGATCCGAATTACGAAAAACTGTTTTTT. Protein: CATSRGDPNYEKLFF.

The V call is TRBV27, the J call TRBJ2-3; no definite D call. The V gene's germline CDR1 is MNHEY and CDR2 SMNVEV (reference sequence). V was pared by 4 bases and J by 2 bases, with 4 bases between. The CDR3 has 12 amino acids. CDR3 in amino acids: CASSSPTDTQYF. The CDR3 DNA follows: TGTGCCAGCAGTTCTCCCACAGATACGCAGTATTTT.

The V call is TRBV5-6, the J call TRBJ2-5; TRBD2 agrees at 7 bases. V lost 2 bases, J lost 6 bases, and 4 bases stayed unmatched. This CDR3 region has 13 residues. Germline CDR1 and CDR2: SGHDT and YYEEEE. The CDR3 loop is CASSFKAGKTQYF. The CDR3 DNA follows: TGTGCCAGCAGCTTCAAAGCGGGAAAGACCCAGTACTTC. The full variable domain, in which reference TRBV5-6 and TRBJ2-5 provide the parts outside the CDR3, is DAGVTQSPTHLIKTRGQQVTLRCSPKSGHDTVSWYQQALGQGPQFIFQYYEEEERQRGNFPDRFSGHQFPNYSSELNVNALLLGDSALYLCASSFKAGKTQYFGPGTRLLVL.

The chain carries TRBV5-5 and TRBJ2-7; D might be TRBD2 (5 bases). From germline, CDR1 is SGHKS and CDR2 YYEKEE (reference sequence). Trimming cost V 1 base and J 2 bases, with 10 bases left between them. The CDR3 contains 14 residues. CDR3 in amino acids: CASSLRSGPYEQYF. The CDR3 DNA reads TGTGCCAGCAGCTTGCGGAGCGGCCCCTACGAGCAGTACTTC.

This sequence joins TRBV5-1 and TRBJ1-1; no definite D call. V was pared by 4 bases and J by 1 base, with 14 bases between. The length of the CDR3 is 15 residues. Germline CDR1 is SGHRS and CDR2 is YFSETQ. This CDR3 is CASSEFEGGNTEAFF. Written as DNA, the CDR3 is TGCGCCAGCAGCGAGTTCGAGGGCGGGAACACTGAAGCTTTCTTT. The full variable domain, with the rest looked up from reference TRBV5-1 and TRBJ1-1, is KAGVTQTPRYLIKTRGQQVTLSCSPISGHRSVSWYQQTPGQGLQFLFEYFSETQRNKGNFPGRFSGRQFSNSRSEMNVSTLELGDSALYLCASSEFEGGNTEAFFGQGTRLTVV.

The chain combines TRBV7-9 with TRBJ2-2, with 10 bases lining up with TRBD1. The germline CDR1 and CDR2 sequences are SEHNR and FQNEAQ (reference sequence). The V and J ends lost 2 bases and 0 bases, in that order; junction bases with no gene match: 6. This CDR3 contains 18 residues. CDR3 amino acids: CASSLSPGQGANTGELFF. CDR3 coding DNA: TGTGCCAGCAGCTTATCTCCTGGACAGGGGGCGAACACCGGGGAGCTGTTTTTT. The full variable domain, in which reference TRBV7-9 and TRBJ2-2 provide the parts outside the CDR3, is DTGVSQNPRHKITKRGQNVTFRCDPISEHNRLYWYRQTLGQGPEFLTYFQNEAQLEKSRLLSDRFSAERPKGSFSTLEIQRTEQGDSAMYLCASSLSPGQGANTGELFFGEGSRLTVL.

The rearrangement uses TRBV3-1 (or the pseudogene TRBV3-2) and TRBJ1-1; 7 nucleotides align to TRBD1. V was clipped by 5 bases and J by 7 bases; unmatched bases: 4. CDR3 length: 12 amino acids. Germline CDR1 is LGHDT and CDR2 is YNNKEL (reference sequence). As DNA, the CDR3 is TGTGCCAGCAGCTTACGGACAGGTGAAGCTTTCTTT. Protein sequence: CASSLRTGEAFF.